The 10 T cell receptor beta chains below were found in one sample sequenced in a study of blood T cell repertoires in COVID-19. Generated by immunoSEQ multiplex PCR, the TCRdb table keeps only in-frame clones and is missing some. The sample contains roughly 140,000 clones, around four fifths of which appear only once. The source material was peripheral blood. The source of these receptors is a woman aged 80 or over with acute or convalescent COVID-19.

CDR3 amino acids: CASSLVTGNRNTIYF. The CDR3 region has the DNA TGCGCCAGCAGCCTCGTGACAGGGAACAGAAACACCATATATTTT. The rearrangement links TRBV4-1 to TRBJ1-3; 7 nucleotides align to TRBD1. Per the germline V gene, CDR1 is MGHRA and CDR2 is YSYEKL. V lost 4 bases to trimming and J lost 5 bases; unmatched junction nucleotides: 8. CDR3 length equals 15 residues.

The chain couples TRBV12-3 or TRBV12-4 to TRBJ1-1; D ambiguous. CDR3 length: 13 amino acids. Trimming took off 3 bases at V and 10 bases at J, with 15 bases between the two ends. For the CDR3, the DNA is TGTGCCAGCAGTTTGCAGGAACAAACACCAGCTTTCTTT. Translated: CASSLQEQTPAFF.

This CDR3 reads CASSLVAGDYNEQFF. The DNA for the CDR3 is TGTGCCAGCAGCTTAGTTGCGGGGGACTACAATGAGCAGTTCTTC. The V call is TRBV7-2, the J call TRBJ2-1; 7 nucleotides line up with TRBD2. J lost 3 bases, V lost 1 base, and 3 bases had no gene match. CDR3 size: 15 residues. Germline V CDR1 and CDR2: SGHTA, FQGNSA. Looking up the rest from reference TRBV7-2 and TRBJ2-1 gives the full variable domain: GAGVSQSPSNKVTEKGKDVELRCDPISGHTALYWYRQSLGQGLEFLIYFQGNSAPDKSGLPSDRFSAERTGGSVSTLTIQRTQQEDSAVYLCASSLVAGDYNEQFFGPGTRLTVL.

V is TRBV20-1 and J is TRBJ1-1; D is unresolved. The CDR3 contains 11 residues. Between the trimmed V and J ends, which lost 2 bases and 4 bases, there was a span of 5 bases. The germline gives CDR1 DFQATT, CDR2 SNEGSKA (reference sequence). CDR3 DNA: TGCAGTGCTAGATTTCTCACTGAAGCTTTCTTT. Amino acids: CSARFLTEAFF.

The V and J genes are TRBV7-9 and TRBJ1-2; D call uncertain. With 3 bases removed from V and 2 bases from J, the gap between germline ends came to 7 bases. The CDR3 sequence is 13 residues long. Germline V gives CDR1 SEHNR, CDR2 FQNEAQ (reference sequence). DNA for the CDR3: TGTGCCAGCAGCTTTGGGCAAAACTATGGCTACACCTTC. Translating it yields CASSFGQNYGYTF.

The chain has TRBV5-4 and TRBJ2-3; D not resolved. The V end was cut by 5 bases, the J end by 1 base, with 11 bases between. Germline V CDR1 and CDR2: SGHNT, YYREEE (reference sequence). This CDR3 spans 14 amino acids. DNA for the CDR3: TGTGCCAGCAGTCTCCGGTCCCGCACAGATACGCAGTATTTT. Its translation is CASSLRSRTDTQYF.

This sequence joins TRBV3-1 (or the pseudogene TRBV3-2) and TRBJ1-6; D is ambiguous. Germline assignment: CDR1 LGHDT and CDR2 YNNKEL (reference sequence). The length of the CDR3 is 13 residues. V lost 4 bases and J 9 bases, leaving 10 bases between the germline ends. This chain's CDR3 is CASSLRTLSPLHF. The CDR3 region has the DNA TGTGCCAGCAGCCTTAGGACTCTTTCACCCCTCCACTTT.

The rearrangement uses TRBV3-1 (or the pseudogene TRBV3-2) and TRBJ1-1; D not resolved. The V gene's germline CDR1 is LGHDT and CDR2 YNNKEL (reference sequence). Trimming left V 3 bases short and J 1 base short, with 3 bases between. The CDR3 has 12 residues. CDR3 coding DNA: TGTGCCAGCAGCCACAAGAACACTGAAGCTTTCTTT. It is translated as CASSHKNTEAFF.

This rearrangement joins TRBV29-1 to TRBJ1-1; no clear D gene. Trimming shortened V by 6 bases and J by 0 bases, and 11 bases separated the two germline ends. Germline CDR1 SQVTM, CDR2 ANQGSEA. CDR3 size: 13 residues. In nucleotides, the CDR3 is TGCAGCGTCCTCCGGGAGCTGAACACTGAAGCTTTCTTT. As protein: CSVLRELNTEAFF.

The chain carries TRBV30 and TRBJ1-1; 9 bases fit TRBD1. The CDR3 sequence is 14 residues long. Germline trimming cut 2 bases from V and 10 bases from J; bases unmatched to any gene: 11. Germline CDR1 is GTSNPN and CDR2 is SVGIG (reference sequence). CDR3 loop: CAWSTTGTGSGAFF. CDR3 nucleotide sequence: TGTGCCTGGAGTACTACCGGGACAGGGTCGGGAGCTTTCTTT.